This T cell receptor beta chain emerged from a study of graft-versus-host responses after intestinal transplantation. Study summary: Transplants given to recipients were multivisceral, liver-intestinal, or isolated intestinal. Findings and limits, study-wide: Recipient marrow showed GvH clones, some seen first in ileum or blood. High graft-versus-host to host-versus-graft T cell clonal ratios marked allografts of patients with graft-donor macrochimerism.

Libraries were prepared by immunoSEQ multiplex PCR; TCRdb keeps only in-frame clonotypes and omits some of them. The sample has some 130,000 clones; around 90% are singletons. As concerns this clone: Its antigen is undetermined.

This sequence was found in a human donor who received an intestinal transplant. Sequenced here: unstimulated CD4+ T cells sorted from spleen or lymph node cells, sampled before intestinal transplant.

This chain's CDR3 is CAISKTGAETQYF. CDR3 DNA: TGTGCCATCAGCAAGACAGGGGCGGAGACCCAGTACTTC. The chain recombines TRBV10-3 with TRBJ2-5, with 8 bases identical to TRBD1. V trimming: 6 bases; J trimming: 5 bases; junction bases outside the gene matches: 5. The CDR3 covers 13 residues. The V gene's germline CDR1 is ENHRY and CDR2 SYGVKD.